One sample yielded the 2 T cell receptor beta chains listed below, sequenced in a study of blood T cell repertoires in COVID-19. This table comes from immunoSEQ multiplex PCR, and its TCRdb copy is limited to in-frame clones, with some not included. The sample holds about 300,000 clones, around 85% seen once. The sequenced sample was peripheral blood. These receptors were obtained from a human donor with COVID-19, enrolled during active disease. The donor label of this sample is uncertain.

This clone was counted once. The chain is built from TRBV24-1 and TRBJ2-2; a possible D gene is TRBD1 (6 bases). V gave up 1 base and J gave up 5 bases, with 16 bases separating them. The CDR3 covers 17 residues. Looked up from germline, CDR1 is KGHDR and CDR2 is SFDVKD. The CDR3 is CATSDFGETGRTGELFF. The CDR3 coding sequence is TGTGCCACCAGTGATTTTGGGGAGACAGGAAGGACCGGGGAGCTGTTTTTT.

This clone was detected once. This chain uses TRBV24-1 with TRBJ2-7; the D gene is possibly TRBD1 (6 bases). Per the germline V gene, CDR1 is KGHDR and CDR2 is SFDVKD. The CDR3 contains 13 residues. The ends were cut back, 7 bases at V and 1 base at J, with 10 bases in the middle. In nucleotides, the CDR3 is TGTGCCACCAGATGGACAGAGTCCTACGAGCAGTACTTC. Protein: CATRWTESYEQYF.